Listed here is a single T cell receptor beta chain. Library preparation tagged each individual cDNA molecule with a unique molecular identifier. In TCRdb, the RACE reads were re-called with MiXCR into one record per CDR3 protein. Seen here are more than 95,000 distinct CDR3 sequences, less than 45% observed once, and the top ten hold less than 3%. This entry belongs to a study of human T cells and chemical hapten exposure. Overall study context: The study traced per-sample TCR yield variation mainly to small differences in pooled library volumes.

Indicated time point: patch test 3, about 24 weeks after DPC sensitization. Treatment in this sample: therapeutic diphenylcyclopropenone sensitization with weekly scalp DPC. Researchers sampled blood before each patch test went on. The CDR3 has 15 amino acids. The V segment lost 2 bases and the J segment 9 bases; nucleotides outside the gene matches: 9. Germline-derived CDR1 and CDR2 are KGHSH and LQKENI. Sequenced here: whole blood, sampled in connection with sensitization to the hapten diphenylcyclopropenone (DPC). The TCR comes from a man aged 40-49 years with alopecia areata. Some clones in this sample may be carry-over from other donors' samples. V and J are TRBV18 and TRBJ2-1, with 8 bases lining up with TRBD2. The CDR3 reads CASSPISGRSGEQFF. The CDR3 coding sequence is TGTGCCAGCTCACCAATCAGCGGGAGAAGTGGTGAGCAGTTCTTC.